The clone carrying this T cell receptor beta chain was counted a few times. The germline gives CDR1 SGHTA, CDR2 FQGTGA. V lost 5 bases to trimming and J lost 1 base, with 11 bases between them. This CDR3 region has 15 residues. These data belong to a study of shared clonotypes between healthy human individuals. All participating donors were Caucasian adults from Nashville, Tennessee. Deep level was the assay's run setting. Genomic DNA from each subset was divided evenly over several immunoSEQ plates. Libraries were prepared by immunoSEQ multiplex PCR; TCRdb keeps only in-frame clonotypes and omits some of them. The sample lists about 1.1 million clones, 77% occurring once.

The chain couples TRBV7-3 to TRBJ2-2; possibly TRBD2 for D (6 bases). The clonotype was recovered from a man in his late teens or twenties in good health. Some clones in this sample may be carry-over from other donors' samples. Sequenced input: memory CD4+ T cells from PBMCs. Subset reported: CD45RA-negative fraction. CDR3 residues: CASSPLGGNTGELFF. Here the CDR3 DNA reads TGTGCCAGCAGCCCGCTGGGGGGGAACACCGGGGAGCTGTTTTTT.